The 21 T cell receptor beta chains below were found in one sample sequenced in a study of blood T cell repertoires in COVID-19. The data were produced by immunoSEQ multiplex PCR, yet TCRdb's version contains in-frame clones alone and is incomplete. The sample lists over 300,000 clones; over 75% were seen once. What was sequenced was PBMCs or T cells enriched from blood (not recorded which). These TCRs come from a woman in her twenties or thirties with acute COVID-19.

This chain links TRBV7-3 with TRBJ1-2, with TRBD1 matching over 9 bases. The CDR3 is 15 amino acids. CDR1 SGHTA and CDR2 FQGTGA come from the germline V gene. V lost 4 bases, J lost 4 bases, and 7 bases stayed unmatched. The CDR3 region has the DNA TGTGCCAGCAGCTCACAGGGGGCGCTTTCCTATGGCTACACCTTC. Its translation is CASSSQGALSYGYTF.

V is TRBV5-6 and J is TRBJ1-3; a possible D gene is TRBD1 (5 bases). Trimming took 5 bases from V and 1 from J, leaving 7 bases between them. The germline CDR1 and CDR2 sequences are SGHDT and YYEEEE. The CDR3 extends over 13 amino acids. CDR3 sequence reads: CASRGASGNTIYF. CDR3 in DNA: TGTGCCAGCAGAGGGGCGTCTGGAAACACCATATATTTT.

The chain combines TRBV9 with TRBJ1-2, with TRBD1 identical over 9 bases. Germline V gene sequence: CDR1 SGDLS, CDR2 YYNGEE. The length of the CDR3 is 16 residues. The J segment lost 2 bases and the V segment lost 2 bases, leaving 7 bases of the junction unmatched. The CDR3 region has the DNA TGTGCCAGCAGCGTGGACAGGGGCTGGGGAAACTATGGCTACACCTTC. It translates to CASSVDRGWGNYGYTF.

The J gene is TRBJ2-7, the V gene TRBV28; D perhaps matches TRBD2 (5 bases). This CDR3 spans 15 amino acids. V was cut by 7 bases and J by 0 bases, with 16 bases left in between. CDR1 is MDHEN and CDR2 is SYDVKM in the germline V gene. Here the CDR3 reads CASTLARARSYEQYF. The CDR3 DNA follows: TGTGCCAGCACTCTGGCGCGGGCCCGCTCCTACGAGCAGTACTTC.

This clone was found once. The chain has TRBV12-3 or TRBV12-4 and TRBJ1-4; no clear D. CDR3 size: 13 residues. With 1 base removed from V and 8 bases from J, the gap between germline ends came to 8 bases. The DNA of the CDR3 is TGTGCCAGCAGTTTAGTGGAGAGAGAAAAACTGTTTTTT. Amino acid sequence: CASSLVEREKLFF.

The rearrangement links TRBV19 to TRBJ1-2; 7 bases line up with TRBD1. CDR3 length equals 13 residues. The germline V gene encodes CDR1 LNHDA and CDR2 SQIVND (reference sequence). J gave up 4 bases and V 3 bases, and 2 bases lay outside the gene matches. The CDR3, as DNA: TGTGCCAGTAGTATCCGGGACAGCTATGGCTACACCTTC. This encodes CASSIRDSYGYTF.

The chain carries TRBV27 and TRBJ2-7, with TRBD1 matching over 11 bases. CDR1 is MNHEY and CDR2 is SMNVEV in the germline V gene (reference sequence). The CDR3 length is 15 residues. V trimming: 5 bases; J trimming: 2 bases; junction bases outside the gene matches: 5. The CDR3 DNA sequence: TGTGCCAGCAGTCTTGGACAGGGGGCAGCCTACGAGCAGTACTTC. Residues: CASSLGQGAAYEQYF.

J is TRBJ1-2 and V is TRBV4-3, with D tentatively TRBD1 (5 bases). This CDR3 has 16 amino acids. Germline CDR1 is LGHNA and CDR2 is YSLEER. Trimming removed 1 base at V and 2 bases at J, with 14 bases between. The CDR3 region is CASSQVGAVTNYGYTF. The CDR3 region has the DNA TGCGCCAGCAGCCAAGTAGGGGCAGTCACAAACTATGGCTACACCTTC.

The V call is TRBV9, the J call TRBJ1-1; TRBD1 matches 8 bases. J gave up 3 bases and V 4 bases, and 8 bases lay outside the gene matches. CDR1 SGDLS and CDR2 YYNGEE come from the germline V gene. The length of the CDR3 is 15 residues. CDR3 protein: CASSRRDRWDTEAFF. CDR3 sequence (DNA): TGTGCCAGCAGCCGTCGGGACAGGTGGGACACTGAAGCTTTCTTT. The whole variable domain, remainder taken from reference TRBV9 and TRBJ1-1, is DSGVTQTPKHLITATGQRVTLRCSPRSGDLSVYWYQQSLDQGLQFLIQYYNGEERAKGNILERFSAQQFPDLHSELNLSSLELGDSALYFCASSRRDRWDTEAFFGQGTRLTVV.

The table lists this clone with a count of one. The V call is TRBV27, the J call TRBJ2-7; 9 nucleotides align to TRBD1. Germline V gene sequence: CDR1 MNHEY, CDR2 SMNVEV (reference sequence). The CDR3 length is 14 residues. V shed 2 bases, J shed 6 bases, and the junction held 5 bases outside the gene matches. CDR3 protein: CASSLGGDRVEQYF. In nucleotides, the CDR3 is TGTGCCAGCAGTTTAGGAGGGGACAGGGTCGAGCAGTACTTC.

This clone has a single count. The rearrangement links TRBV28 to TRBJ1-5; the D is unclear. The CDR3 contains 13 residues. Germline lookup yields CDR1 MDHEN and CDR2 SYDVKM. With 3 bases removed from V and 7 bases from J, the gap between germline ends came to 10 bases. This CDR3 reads CASSFGRIQPQHF. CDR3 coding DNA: TGTGCCAGCAGTTTCGGCAGGATACAGCCCCAGCATTTT.

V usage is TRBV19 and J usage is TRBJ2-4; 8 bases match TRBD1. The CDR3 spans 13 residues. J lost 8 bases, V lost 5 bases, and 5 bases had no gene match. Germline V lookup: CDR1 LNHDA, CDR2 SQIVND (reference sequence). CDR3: CASSVDRGDIQYF. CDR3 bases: TGTGCCAGTAGTGTTGACAGGGGTGACATTCAGTACTTC. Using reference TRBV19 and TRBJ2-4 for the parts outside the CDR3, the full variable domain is DGGITQSPKYLFRKEGQNVTLSCEQNLNHDAMYWYRQDPGQGLRLIYYSQIVNDFQKGDIAEGYSVSREKKESFPLTVTSAQKNPTAFYLCASSVDRGDIQYFGAGTRLSVL.

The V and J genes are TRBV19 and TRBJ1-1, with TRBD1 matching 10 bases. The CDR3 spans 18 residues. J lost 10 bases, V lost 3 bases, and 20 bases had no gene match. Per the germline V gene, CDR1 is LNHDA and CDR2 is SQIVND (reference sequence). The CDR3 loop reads CASSIDPEGQGTLGAAFF. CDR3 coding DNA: TGTGCCAGTAGTATTGATCCCGAGGGACAGGGGACTCTCGGGGCAGCTTTCTTT.

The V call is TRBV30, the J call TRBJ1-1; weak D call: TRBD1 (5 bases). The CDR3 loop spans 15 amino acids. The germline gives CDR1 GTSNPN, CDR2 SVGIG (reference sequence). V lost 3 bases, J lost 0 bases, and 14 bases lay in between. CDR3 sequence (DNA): TGTGCCTGGAGGACTAGGGGAGCTATGAACACTGAAGCTTTCTTT. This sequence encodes CAWRTRGAMNTEAFF. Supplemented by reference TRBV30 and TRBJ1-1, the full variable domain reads SQTIHQWPATLVQPVGSPLSLECTVEGTSNPNLYWYRQAAGRGLQLLFYSVGIGQISSEVPQNLSASRPQDRQFILSSKKLLLSDSGFYLCAWRTRGAMNTEAFFGQGTRLTVV.

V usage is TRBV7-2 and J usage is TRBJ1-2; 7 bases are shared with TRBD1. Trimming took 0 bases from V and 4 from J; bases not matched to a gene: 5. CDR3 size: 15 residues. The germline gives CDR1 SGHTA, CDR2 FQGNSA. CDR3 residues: CASSLATGQLYGYTF. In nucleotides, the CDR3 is TGTGCCAGCAGCTTAGCAACGGGACAGCTCTATGGCTACACCTTC.

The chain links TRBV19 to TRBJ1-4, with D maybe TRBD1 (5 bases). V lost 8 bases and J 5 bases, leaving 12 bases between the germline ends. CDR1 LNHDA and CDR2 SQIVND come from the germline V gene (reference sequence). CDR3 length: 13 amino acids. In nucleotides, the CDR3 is TGTGCCAGTGGGGACTTATCAAATGAAAAACTGTTTTTT. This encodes CASGDLSNEKLFF.

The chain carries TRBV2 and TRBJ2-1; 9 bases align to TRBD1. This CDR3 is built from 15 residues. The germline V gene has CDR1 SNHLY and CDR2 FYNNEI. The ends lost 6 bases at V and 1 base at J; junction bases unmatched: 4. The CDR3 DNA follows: TGTGCCAGCAGCTTACAGGGGGCATCCTACAATGAGCAGTTCTTC. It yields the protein CASSLQGASYNEQFF.

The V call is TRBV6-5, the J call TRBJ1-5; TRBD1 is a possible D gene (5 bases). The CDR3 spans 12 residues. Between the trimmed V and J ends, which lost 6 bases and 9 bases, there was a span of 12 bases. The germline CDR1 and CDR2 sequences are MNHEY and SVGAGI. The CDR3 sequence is CASRTDTWPQHF. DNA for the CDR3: TGTGCCAGCAGAACGGACACTTGGCCCCAGCATTTT.

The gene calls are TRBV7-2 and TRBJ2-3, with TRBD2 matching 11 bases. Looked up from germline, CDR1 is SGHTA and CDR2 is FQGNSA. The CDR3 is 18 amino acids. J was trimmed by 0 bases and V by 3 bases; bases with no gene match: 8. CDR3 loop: CASSFALAGGTSTDTQYF. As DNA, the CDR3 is TGTGCCAGCAGCTTCGCGCTAGCGGGGGGAACTAGCACAGATACGCAGTATTTT.

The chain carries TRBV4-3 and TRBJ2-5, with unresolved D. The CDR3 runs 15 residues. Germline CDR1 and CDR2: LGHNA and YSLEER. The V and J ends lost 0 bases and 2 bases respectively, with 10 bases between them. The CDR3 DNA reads TGCGCCAGCAGCCAAGATTCCCTACCTCAAGAGACCCAGTACTTC. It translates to CASSQDSLPQETQYF.

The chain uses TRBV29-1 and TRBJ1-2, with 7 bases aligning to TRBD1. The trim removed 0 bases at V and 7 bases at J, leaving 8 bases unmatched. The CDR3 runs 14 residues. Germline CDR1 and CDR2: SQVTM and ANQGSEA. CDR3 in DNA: TGCAGCGTTGAAGATCAGGAGGGGGCGGTTGGCTACACCTTC. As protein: CSVEDQEGAVGYTF.